Below, 26 T cell receptor beta chains from the same sample are listed, as sequenced in a study of shared clonotypes between healthy human individuals. TCRdb's table, derived via immunoSEQ multiplex PCR, lists solely in-frame clones and lacks some. The sample lists about 1.5 million clones, 95% to 99% occurring once. The sequencing sample was made of naive CD4+ T cells sorted from blood. Described subset: CD45RA+ positively selected. Receptor source: a man aged 30 to 39 in good health.

The chain links TRBV29-1 to TRBJ2-1, with D possibly TRBD2 on 5 matching bases. This CDR3 region has 11 residues. The germline V gene encodes CDR1 SQVTM and CDR2 ANQGSEA. The V and J ends lost 5 bases and 9 bases respectively, with 11 bases between them. CDR3 sequence: CSVRADGEQFF. In nucleotides, the CDR3 is TGCAGCGTTAGAGCGGATGGTGAGCAGTTCTTC.

The chain couples TRBV7-2 to TRBJ2-2; the match to TRBD1 covers 7 bases. The CDR3 runs 16 residues. Unmatched junction bases numbered 2, after V lost 0 bases and J lost 1 base. The germline CDR1 and CDR2 sequences are SGHTA and FQGNSA. The CDR3 nucleotides are TGTGCCAGCAGCTTAGCGCAGGGGGTGAACACCGGGGAGCTGTTTTTT. Translation gives CASSLAQGVNTGELFF.

The CDR3 is CASTTGLGAEQYF. CDR3 nucleotide sequence: TGTGCCAGCACCACAGGGCTCGGCGCCGAGCAGTACTTC. The chain combines TRBV27 with TRBJ2-7, with TRBD1 as a possible D gene (6 bases). Germline V gives CDR1 MNHEY, CDR2 SMNVEV (reference sequence). The length of the CDR3 is 13 residues. Deletions cut 7 bases from V and 6 bases from J, with 16 bases between.

This chain links TRBV5-5 with TRBJ2-2; TRBD2 aligns across 8 bases. V lost 4 bases, J lost 0 bases, and 5 bases stayed unmatched. The CDR3 sequence is 16 residues long. CDR1 is SGHKS, CDR2 YYEKEE, per germline (reference sequence). Here the CDR3 DNA reads TGTGCCAGCAGCGGCATAGCGGGAACGAACACCGGGGAGCTGTTTTTT. Translating gives CASSGIAGTNTGELFF.

The chain couples TRBV7-8 to TRBJ2-3, with 7 bases that match TRBD2. Germline assignment: CDR1 SGHVS and CDR2 FQNEAQ. V was pared by 3 bases and J by 5 bases, with 8 bases of the junction left unmatched. The CDR3 totals 15 residues. The CDR3 is CASSFKWRELDTQYF. Written as DNA, the CDR3 is TGTGCCAGCAGCTTCAAATGGCGGGAGTTAGATACGCAGTATTTT.

Details on this clone: The sample contains more than one DNA sequence encoding this CDR3. J is TRBJ2-7 and V is TRBV7-9; no firm D call. Germline CDR1 and CDR2: SEHNR and FQNEAQ (reference sequence). CDR3 length: 12 amino acids. Trimming pared 1 base from V and 3 bases from J, leaving 4 bases between. The CDR3 DNA is TGTGCCAGCAGCTTAGGGAGCTACGAGCAGTACTTC. It codes for CASSLGSYEQYF.

Notes on this clone: Other DNA variants within this sample encode the same CDR3. The chain has TRBV2 and TRBJ2-3; TRBD2 matches at 10 bases. This CDR3 has 16 amino acids. Per the germline V gene, CDR1 is SNHLY and CDR2 is FYNNEI. With V trimmed by 4 bases and J by 0 bases, 4 bases remained unmatched. The CDR3 coding sequence is TGTGCCAGCAGTGCCCTAGCGGGAGCAAGCACAGATACGCAGTATTTT. Residues: CASSALAGASTDTQYF.

The rearrangement uses TRBV28 and TRBJ2-7; 11 bases fit TRBD2. Losses at the gene ends were 4 bases for V and 4 bases for J; bases not matched to a gene: 9. The CDR3 is 16 amino acids. In germline, CDR1 is MDHEN, CDR2 SYDVKM. The CDR3 nucleotides are TGTGCCAGCAGTTCCCTAGCGGGAGGTTCTATTTACGAGCAGTACTTC. It specifies CASSSLAGGSIYEQYF.

The V gene is TRBV28, the J gene TRBJ2-1; 7 bases are shared with TRBD1. The germline V gene encodes CDR1 MDHEN and CDR2 SYDVKM. This CDR3 is built from 14 residues. V was pared by 10 bases and J by 1 base, with 7 bases of the junction left unmatched. The CDR3 region has the DNA TGTGCCACCAAGGCAGGGGGTTCCTACAATGAGCAGTTCTTC. Translating gives CATKAGGSYNEQFF.

This clone was detected only once. The chain recombines TRBV27 with TRBJ2-7; no clear D gene. The CDR3 loop spans 13 amino acids. Germline CDR1 is MNHEY and CDR2 is SMNVEV (reference sequence). The germline V and J ends were trimmed by 5 bases and 1 base, with 9 bases remaining between them. The CDR3 DNA reads TGTGCCAGCAGTCCTCACGTATCCTACGAGCAGTACTTC. Translated, it gives CASSPHVSYEQYF.

The gene calls are TRBV30 and TRBJ1-1, with a tentative D call TRBD1 (5 bases). The CDR3 sequence is 12 residues long. Germline V gene sequence: CDR1 GTSNPN, CDR2 SVGIG (reference sequence). The CDR3: CAWGNQNTEAFF. For the CDR3, the DNA is TGTGCTTGGGGGAATCAGAACACTGAAGCTTTCTTT.

This rearrangement joins TRBV29-1 to TRBJ2-2, with TRBD2 matching 8 bases. CDR1 is SQVTM, CDR2 ANQGSEA, per germline. The CDR3 runs 14 residues. Trimming cost V 7 bases and J 6 bases; bases outside gene matches: 10. The CDR3 loop reads CSGGGTRGSGELFF. CDR3 nucleotide sequence: TGCAGCGGGGGAGGGACTAGAGGGTCCGGGGAGCTGTTTTTT.

The V call is TRBV12-2, the J call TRBJ2-7; TRBD1, the table's D call, was not compared with the DNA. TRBV12-2 is a pseudogene. The CDR3 runs to 14 residues. CDR3 loop: CASASRAGAGEQYF. The CDR3 DNA reads as TGTGCCAGCGCCAGTCGGGCAGGGGCGGGCGAGCAGTACTTC.

V gene TRBV5-4 combines with J gene TRBJ2-7, with TRBD2 matching 7 bases. J lost 4 bases, V lost 4 bases, and 8 bases had no gene match. This CDR3 comprises 14 residues. Germline CDR1 reads SGHNT; CDR2 reads YYREEE (reference sequence). The CDR3 reads CASSKTGGRYEQYF. In DNA, the CDR3 is TGTGCCAGCAGCAAAACGGGGGGACGGTACGAGCAGTACTTC.

V and J are TRBV28 and TRBJ2-2; 7 bases are a match to TRBD1. CDR1 is MDHEN and CDR2 is SYDVKM in the germline V gene. The CDR3 has 13 amino acids. V was pared by 10 bases and J by 8 bases, with 10 bases of the junction left unmatched. CDR3 region: CANSRQGGGELFF. CDR3 DNA sequence: TGTGCCAACTCGAGACAGGGCGGTGGGGAGCTGTTTTTT.

Comments on this clone: The same CDR3 can be traced to other DNA sequences in this sample. The J gene is TRBJ2-7, the V gene TRBV30; TRBD1 matches 7 bases. V was clipped by 4 bases and J by 1 base; unmatched bases: 4. This CDR3 has 13 amino acids. The germline V gene has CDR1 GTSNPN and CDR2 SVGIG (reference sequence). CDR3 region: CAWNRGHSYEQYF. The CDR3 region has the DNA TGTGCCTGGAACAGGGGACATTCCTACGAGCAGTACTTC.

This chain links TRBV9 with TRBJ2-5, with 7 positions matching TRBD2. Germline CDR1 is SGDLS and CDR2 is YYNGEE. After removal of 0 bases from V and 4 bases from J, the junction contained 9 bases not matched to a gene. The CDR3 runs to 16 residues. Written as DNA, the CDR3 is TGTGCCAGCAGCGTAGACCTAGCGGTTAAAGGAGAGACCCAGTACTTC. Amino acids: CASSVDLAVKGETQYF.

The gene calls are TRBV7-9 and TRBJ2-3, with 9 bases matching TRBD2. With V trimmed by 0 bases and J by 6 bases, 13 bases remained unmatched. The germline V gene encodes CDR1 SEHNR and CDR2 FQNEAQ (reference sequence). The CDR3 sequence is 18 residues long. The CDR3 loop is CASSLARGTSLGRDTQYF. The CDR3 DNA sequence: TGTGCCAGCAGCTTAGCGCGGGGGACTAGCCTAGGACGGGATACGCAGTATTTT.

Worth noting for this clone: Distinct nucleotide sequences in the sample also encode this CDR3. V gene TRBV29-1 combines with J gene TRBJ2-5; perhaps TRBD2 as D (6 bases). The CDR3 has 12 amino acids. Germline V lookup: CDR1 SQVTM, CDR2 ANQGSEA. Trimming took off 3 bases at V and 5 bases at J, with 10 bases between the two ends. CDR3 in amino acids: CSVEAGSETQYF. In nucleotides, the CDR3 is TGCAGCGTTGAGGCGGGATCGGAGACCCAGTACTTC.

The chain joins TRBV7-6 to TRBJ2-1; 12 bases are shared with TRBD2. Germline CDR1 SGHVS, CDR2 FNYEAQ. This CDR3 region has 17 residues. With 5 bases clipped from V and 1 base from J, the junction kept 6 bases outside the gene matches. CDR3 region: CASSRLTSGSSYNEQFF. DNA of the CDR3: TGTGCCAGCAGCCGCTTGACTAGCGGGAGTTCCTACAATGAGCAGTTCTTC. The complete variable domain, with remaining parts taken from reference TRBV7-6 and TRBJ2-1, reads GAGVSQSPRYKVTKRGQDVALRCDPISGHVSLYWYRQALGQGPEFLTYFNYEAQQDKSGLPNDRFSAERPEGSISTLTIQRTEQRDSAMYRCASSRLTSGSSYNEQFFGPGTRLTVL.

As regards this clone: The same CDR3 can be traced to other DNA sequences in this sample. The chain couples TRBV5-1 to TRBJ2-1; 9 bases agree with TRBD2. The junction had 4 bases not matched to a gene; V was cut back by 0 bases and J by 6 bases. The CDR3 has 15 amino acids. CDR1 is SGHRS and CDR2 is YFSETQ in the germline V gene. DNA of the CDR3: TGCGCCAGCAGCTTGGGGCTAGCGGGATTCAATGAGCAGTTCTTC. Amino acids: CASSLGLAGFNEQFF.

The DNA for the CDR3 is TGTGCCAGCAGTGCAGGGACTAGCGGGAGGGGTGAGCAGTTCTTC. Its protein product is CASSAGTSGRGEQFF. The chain links TRBV25-1 to TRBJ2-1; 16 bases are a match to TRBD2. The CDR3 is 15 amino acids. V shed 4 bases and J 9 bases; nucleotides not matched to a gene: 3. CDR1 MGHDK and CDR2 SYGVNS come from the germline V gene.

V usage is TRBV28 and J usage is TRBJ1-2; 7 bases map to TRBD1. The CDR3 has 17 amino acids. CDR1 and CDR2 (germline): MDHEN, SYDVKM. The V segment lost 5 bases and the J segment 4 bases; nucleotides outside the gene matches: 16. The CDR3 nucleotides read TGTGCCAGCAGTAACAACCTTAGGGGGCGCGACAGCTATGGCTACACCTTC. It encodes CASSNNLRGRDSYGYTF.

The chain combines TRBV7-2 with TRBJ1-2; a weak D match, TRBD1 (6 bases). V was clipped by 5 bases and J by 4 bases, with 14 bases between them. The CDR3 spans 14 residues. In germline, CDR1 is SGHTA, CDR2 FQGNSA. Here the CDR3 reads CASSDGRGAYGYTF. CDR3 DNA: TGTGCCAGCAGCGATGGGAGGGGGGCCTATGGCTACACCTTC.

In its sample, this clone was seen once. V gene TRBV7-9 combines with J gene TRBJ2-3, with 7 positions matching TRBD1. Germline trimming cut 3 bases from V and 5 bases from J; bases unmatched to any gene: 5. This CDR3 contains 14 residues. Germline CDR1 SEHNR, CDR2 FQNEAQ (reference sequence). The CDR3 DNA reads TGTGCCAGCAGCTTCGGGGACAGTATAGATACGCAGTATTTT. It specifies CASSFGDSIDTQYF.

The J gene is TRBJ2-2, the V gene TRBV27; no clear D gene. CDR3 length: 13 amino acids. Germline V gives CDR1 MNHEY, CDR2 SMNVEV (reference sequence). Trimming removed 8 bases from V and 9 bases from J, with 16 bases in between. CDR3 loop: CASSRDSTRELFF. CDR3 sequence (DNA): TGTGCCAGCTCCCGTGACTCGACAAGGGAGCTGTTTTTT.